This T cell receptor beta chain comes out of a study of T cell responses to AZD1222 COVID-19 vaccine. Assay used: immunoSEQ multiplex PCR; TCRdb lists only in-frame clones, some missing. The sample carries more than 110,000 clones, roughly 92% recorded once. Study results and caveats: Seropositive status at baseline applied to only six AZD1222 recipients.

In the case of this clone: Its target is not known.

Source: peripheral blood, taken on day 0 of AZD1222 vaccination. The TCR comes from an adult in good health.

In DNA, the CDR3 is TGTGCCTGGAGCTTAGGTGGGGCCGTGAATACGCAGTATTTT. Amino acids: CAWSLGGAVNTQYF. V gene TRBV30 combines with J gene TRBJ2-3, with a possible D match to TRBD1 (5 bases). The V end lost 3 bases, the J end lost 7 bases, and 17 bases lay between the germline ends. The CDR3 covers 14 residues. Germline V gene sequence: CDR1 GTSNPN, CDR2 SVGIG (reference sequence).